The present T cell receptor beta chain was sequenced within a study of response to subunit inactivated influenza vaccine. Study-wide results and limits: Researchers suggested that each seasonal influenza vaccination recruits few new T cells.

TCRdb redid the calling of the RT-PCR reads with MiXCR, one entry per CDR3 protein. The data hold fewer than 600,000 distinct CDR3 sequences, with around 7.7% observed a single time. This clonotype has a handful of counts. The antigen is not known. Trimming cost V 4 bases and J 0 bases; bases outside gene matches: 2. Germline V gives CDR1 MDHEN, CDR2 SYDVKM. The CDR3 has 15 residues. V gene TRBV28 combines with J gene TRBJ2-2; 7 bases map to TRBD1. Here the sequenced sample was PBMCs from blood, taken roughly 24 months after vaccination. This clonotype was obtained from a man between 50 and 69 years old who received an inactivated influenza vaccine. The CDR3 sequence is CASSSTGSNTGELFF. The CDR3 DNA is TGTGCCAGCAGTTCGACAGGGTCGAACACCGGGGAGCTGTTTTTT. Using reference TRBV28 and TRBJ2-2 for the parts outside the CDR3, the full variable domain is DVKVTQSSRYLVKRTGEKVFLECVQDMDHENMFWYRQDPGLGLRLIYFSYDVKMKEKGDIPEGYSVSREKKERFSLILESASTNQTSMYLCASSSTGSNTGELFFGEGSRLTVL.